Below are 4 T cell receptor beta chains sequenced from a single sample in a study of beta chain features in type 1 diabetes. TCRB transcripts that were expressed got sequenced, as all of the isolated RNA had been reverse transcribed. Sequencing was performed with immunoSEQ multiplex PCR; in TCRdb, only in-frame clones are kept and a portion is missing. The data show about 250,000 clones, roughly 14% seen once. The sequenced material came from naive CD4+ T cells from blood. These TCRs come from a woman between 40 and 50 years old in good health.

CDR3 nucleotide sequence: TGTGCCAGTAGCCCCGAGTCCGGGGGTCGGCGACAGCCCCAGCATTTT. This gives the protein CASSPESGGRRQPQHF. This chain joins TRBV19 and TRBJ1-5, with D possibly being TRBD1 (5 bases). V was cut by 6 bases and J by 7 bases, with 22 bases left in between. The CDR3 has 16 residues. The germline CDR1 and CDR2 sequences are LNHDA and SQIVND (reference sequence).

For the CDR3, the DNA is TGTGCTAGTGGTCCACCCTCTGGGGGGGGAAGCACAGATACGCAGTATTTT. Encoded protein: CASGPPSGGGSTDTQYF. The chain couples TRBV12-5 to TRBJ2-3; TRBD2 agrees at 7 bases. This CDR3 has 17 amino acids. J gave up 0 bases and V 5 bases, and 11 bases lay outside the gene matches. Per germline, CDR1 LGHNT and CDR2 FRNRAP.

The table lists this clone with a few counts. The chain is built from TRBV19 and TRBJ1-1; no definite D call. Germline V gene lookup returns CDR1 LNHDA and CDR2 SQIVND (reference sequence). V gave up 5 bases and J gave up 5 bases, with 12 bases separating them. This CDR3 has 13 amino acids. DNA for the CDR3: TGTGCCAGTAGTCCCGGCGGGGAAACTGAAGCTTTCTTT. Translating gives CASSPGGETEAFF.

The CDR3 DNA reads TGTGCCAGCAGCGGCCCTAGCACAGATACGCAGTATTTT. Amino acids: CASSGPSTDTQYF. The rearrangement joins TRBV7-2 to TRBJ2-3; the D is unclear. Per germline, CDR1 SGHTA and CDR2 FQGNSA. This CDR3 region has 13 residues. V dropped 5 bases and J dropped 0 bases, with 6 bases sitting between them.